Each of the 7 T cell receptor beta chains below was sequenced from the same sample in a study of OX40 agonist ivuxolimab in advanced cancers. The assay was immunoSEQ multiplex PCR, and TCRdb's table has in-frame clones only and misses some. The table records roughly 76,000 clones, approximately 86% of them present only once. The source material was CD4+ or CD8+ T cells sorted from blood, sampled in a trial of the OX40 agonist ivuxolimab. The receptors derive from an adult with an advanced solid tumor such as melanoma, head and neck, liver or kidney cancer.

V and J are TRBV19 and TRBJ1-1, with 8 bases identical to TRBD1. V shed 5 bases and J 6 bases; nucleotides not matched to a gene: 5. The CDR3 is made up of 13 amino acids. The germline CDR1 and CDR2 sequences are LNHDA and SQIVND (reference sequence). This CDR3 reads CASSGQGAPEAFF. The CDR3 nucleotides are TGTGCCAGTAGTGGGCAGGGGGCCCCTGAAGCTTTCTTT.

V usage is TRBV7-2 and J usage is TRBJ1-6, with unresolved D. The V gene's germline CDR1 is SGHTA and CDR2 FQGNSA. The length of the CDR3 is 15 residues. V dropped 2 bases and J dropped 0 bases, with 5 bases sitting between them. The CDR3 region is CASSLLSSYNSPLHF. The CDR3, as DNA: TGTGCCAGCAGCTTACTGAGCTCCTATAATTCACCCCTCCACTTT. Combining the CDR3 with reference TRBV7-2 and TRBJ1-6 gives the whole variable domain GAGVSQSPSNKVTEKGKDVELRCDPISGHTALYWYRQSLGQGLEFLIYFQGNSAPDKSGLPSDRFSAERTGGSVSTLTIQRTQQEDSAVYLCASSLLSSYNSPLHFGNGTRLTVT.

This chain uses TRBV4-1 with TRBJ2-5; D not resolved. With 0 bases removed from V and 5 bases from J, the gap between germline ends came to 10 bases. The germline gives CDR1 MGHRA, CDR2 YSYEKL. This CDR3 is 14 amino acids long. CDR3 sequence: CASSQDARIETQYF. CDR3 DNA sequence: TGCGCCAGCAGCCAAGATGCGAGGATTGAGACCCAGTACTTC.

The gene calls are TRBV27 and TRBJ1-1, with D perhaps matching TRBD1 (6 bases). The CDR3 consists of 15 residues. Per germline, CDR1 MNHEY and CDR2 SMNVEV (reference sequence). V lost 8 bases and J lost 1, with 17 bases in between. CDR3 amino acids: CASSLRQAKNTEAFF. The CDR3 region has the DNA TGTGCCAGCTCCTTGCGACAGGCTAAGAACACTGAAGCTTTCTTT.

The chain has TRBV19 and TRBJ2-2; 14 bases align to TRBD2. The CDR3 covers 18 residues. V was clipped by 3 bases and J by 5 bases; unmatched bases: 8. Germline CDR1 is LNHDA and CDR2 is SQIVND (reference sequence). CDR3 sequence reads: CASSILQGLAGATGELFF. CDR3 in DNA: TGTGCCAGTAGTATCCTCCAGGGACTAGCGGGAGCGACCGGGGAGCTGTTTTTT.

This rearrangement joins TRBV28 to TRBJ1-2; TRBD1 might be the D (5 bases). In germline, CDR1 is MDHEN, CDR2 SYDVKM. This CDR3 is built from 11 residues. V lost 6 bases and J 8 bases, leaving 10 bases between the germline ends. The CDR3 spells CASRGGEGYTF. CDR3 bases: TGTGCCAGCAGGGGGGGGGAAGGCTACACCTTC.

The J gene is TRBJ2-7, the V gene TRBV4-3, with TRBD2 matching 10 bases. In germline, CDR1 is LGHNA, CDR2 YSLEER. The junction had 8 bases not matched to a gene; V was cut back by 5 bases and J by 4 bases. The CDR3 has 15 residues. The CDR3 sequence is CASSKLAGSSYEQYF. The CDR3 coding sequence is TGCGCCAGCAGCAAACTAGCGGGGTCCTCATACGAGCAGTACTTC.